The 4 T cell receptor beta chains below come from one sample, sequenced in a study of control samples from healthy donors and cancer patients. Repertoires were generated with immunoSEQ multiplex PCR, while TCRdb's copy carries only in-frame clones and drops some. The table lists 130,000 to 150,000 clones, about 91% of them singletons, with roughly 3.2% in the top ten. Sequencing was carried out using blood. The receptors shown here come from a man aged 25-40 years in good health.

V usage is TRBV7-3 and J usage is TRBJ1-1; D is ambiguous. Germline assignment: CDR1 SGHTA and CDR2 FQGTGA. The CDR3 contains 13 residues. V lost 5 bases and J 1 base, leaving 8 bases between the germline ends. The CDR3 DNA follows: TGTGCCAGCAGCCCCCAGGCGAACACTGAAGCTTTCTTT. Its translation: CASSPQANTEAFF.

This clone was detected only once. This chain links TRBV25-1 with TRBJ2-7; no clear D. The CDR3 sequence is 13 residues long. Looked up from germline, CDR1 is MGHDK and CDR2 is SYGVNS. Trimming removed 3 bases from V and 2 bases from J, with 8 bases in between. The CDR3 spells CASSEGSTYEQYF. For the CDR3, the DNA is TGTGCCAGCAGTGAGGGGTCCACCTACGAGCAGTACTTC.

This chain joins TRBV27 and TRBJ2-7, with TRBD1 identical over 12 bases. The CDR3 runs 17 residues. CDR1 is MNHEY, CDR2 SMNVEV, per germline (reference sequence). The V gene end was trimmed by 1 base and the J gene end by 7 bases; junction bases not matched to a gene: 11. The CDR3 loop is CASSLLGQGADTGEQYF. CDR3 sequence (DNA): TGTGCCAGCAGTTTATTGGGACAGGGGGCGGATACGGGAGAGCAGTACTTC.

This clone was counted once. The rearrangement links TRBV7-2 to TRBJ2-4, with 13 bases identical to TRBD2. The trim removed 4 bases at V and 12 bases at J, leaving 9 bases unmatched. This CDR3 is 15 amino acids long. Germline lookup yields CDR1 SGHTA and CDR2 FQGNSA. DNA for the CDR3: TGTGCCAGCAGCTCCTCGACTAGCGGGGGGACCAGTCAGTACTTC. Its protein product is CASSSSTSGGTSQYF.